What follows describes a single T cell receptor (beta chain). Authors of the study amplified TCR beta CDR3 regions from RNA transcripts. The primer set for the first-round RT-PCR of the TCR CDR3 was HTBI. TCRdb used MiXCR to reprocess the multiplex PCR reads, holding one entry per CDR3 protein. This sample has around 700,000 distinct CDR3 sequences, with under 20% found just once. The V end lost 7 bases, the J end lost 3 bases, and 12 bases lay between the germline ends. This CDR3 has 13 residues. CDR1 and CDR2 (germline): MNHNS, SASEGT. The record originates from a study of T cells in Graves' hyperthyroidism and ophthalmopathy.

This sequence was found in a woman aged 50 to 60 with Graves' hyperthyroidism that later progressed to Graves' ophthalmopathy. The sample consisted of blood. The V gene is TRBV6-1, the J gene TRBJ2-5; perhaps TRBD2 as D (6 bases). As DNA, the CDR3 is TGTGCCAGCAAGGCACCGGGGGAAGAGACCCAGTACTTC. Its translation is CASKAPGEETQYF.